The source of this T cell receptor beta chain is a study of OX40 agonist ivuxolimab in advanced cancers. Whole-study context: The drug used for patients, ivuxolimab, was an agonistic anti-OX40 (CD134) antibody. Dose-escalation cases comprised hepatocellular carcinoma, melanoma, renal cell or head and neck cancer. Participants averaged approximately 65 years of age (range about 23 to 80) and were 75% to 90% male.

Here immunoSEQ multiplex PCR was the method, and the copy in TCRdb shows in-frame clones only, minus some. The sample consists of about 77,000 clones, over 75% of them appearing once. On this clone: Its target is unknown. Other DNA sequences in this specimen translate into the identical CDR3.

Study observations and caveats: CD4+ T cells averaged fewer expanded clones than CD8+ T cells.

The CDR3 has 12 amino acids. V lost 3 bases and J lost 6, with 7 bases in between. Germline-derived CDR1 and CDR2 are SGHTA and FQGNSA. This TCR came from an adult with an advanced solid tumor such as melanoma, head and neck, liver or kidney cancer. The source was CD4+ or CD8+ T cells sorted from blood, collected in a trial of the OX40 agonist ivuxolimab. This chain connects TRBV7-2 to TRBJ2-3; D is undetermined. CDR3 coding DNA: TGTGCCAGCAGCTTTCTGAGGGATACGCAGTATTTT. Translation: CASSFLRDTQYF.